The source of this T cell receptor (beta chain) is a study of shared clonotypes between healthy human individuals. Points from the study as a whole: Generation probabilities of non-shared clonotypes were lower (relative to those shared by all four donors). Generally, naive subsets (rather than memory subsets) showed larger estimated richness.

The length of the CDR3 is 21 residues. CDR1 and CDR2 from the germline V gene are LGHNA and YSLEER. J was trimmed by 8 bases and V by 4 bases; bases with no gene match: 23. Assay used: immunoSEQ multiplex PCR; TCRdb lists only in-frame clones, some missing. This table has millions of clones, approximately 93% appearing once. As to this clone: Its antigen is still unknown.

This TCR was sampled from a man aged 18-30 years in good health. Some clones in this sample may be carry-over from other donors' samples. The J gene is TRBJ2-2, the V gene TRBV4-3, with 12 nucleotides matching TRBD2. Source material: naive CD4+ T cells from PBMCs. Indicated subset: CD45RA+ positively selected. The CDR3 DNA reads TGCGCCAGCAGCCTCCGCCACGGATCTAGCGGGAGGGCCAGTAGGACTGGGGAGCTGTTTTTT. Protein sequence: CASSLRHGSSGRASRTGELFF.